This T cell receptor beta chain was sequenced for a study of CD8 T cells in ankylosing spondylitis. CDR3 length equals 11 residues. Germline-derived CDR1 and CDR2 are SEHNR and FQNEAQ (reference sequence). The V gene lost 7 bases and the J gene lost 1 base, with 4 bases spanning the gap. This clonotype was counted only a few times. Its target is unknown. TCRdb reprocessed the 5' RACE reads with MiXCR, giving one entry per CDR3 protein. The sample includes around 300,000 distinct CDR3 sequences, around a tenth of them seen just once. Study-level findings and limits: Roughly eight highly homologous variants formed a TCR beta motif that appeared characteristic of ankylosing spondylitis blood.

The V gene is TRBV7-9, the J gene TRBJ1-1; no definite D call. The specimen sequenced was blood, either unsorted or a sorted T cell fraction (not recorded which). The source of this sequence is a female donor with ankylosing spondylitis or in good health (not recorded which). The CDR3 spells CASTTNTEAFF. CDR3 nucleotide sequence: TGTGCCAGCACCACGAACACTGAAGCTTTCTTT.